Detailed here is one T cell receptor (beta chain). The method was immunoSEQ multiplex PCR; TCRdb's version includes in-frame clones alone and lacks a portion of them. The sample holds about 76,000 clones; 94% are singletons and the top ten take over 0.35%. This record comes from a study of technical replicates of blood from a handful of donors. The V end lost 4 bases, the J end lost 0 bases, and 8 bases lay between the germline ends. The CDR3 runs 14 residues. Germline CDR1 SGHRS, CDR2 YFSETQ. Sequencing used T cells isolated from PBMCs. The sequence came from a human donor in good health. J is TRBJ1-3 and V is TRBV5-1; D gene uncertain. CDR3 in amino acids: CASSGGNSGNTIYF. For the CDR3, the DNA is TGCGCCAGCAGCGGCGGCAACTCTGGAAACACCATATATTTT.